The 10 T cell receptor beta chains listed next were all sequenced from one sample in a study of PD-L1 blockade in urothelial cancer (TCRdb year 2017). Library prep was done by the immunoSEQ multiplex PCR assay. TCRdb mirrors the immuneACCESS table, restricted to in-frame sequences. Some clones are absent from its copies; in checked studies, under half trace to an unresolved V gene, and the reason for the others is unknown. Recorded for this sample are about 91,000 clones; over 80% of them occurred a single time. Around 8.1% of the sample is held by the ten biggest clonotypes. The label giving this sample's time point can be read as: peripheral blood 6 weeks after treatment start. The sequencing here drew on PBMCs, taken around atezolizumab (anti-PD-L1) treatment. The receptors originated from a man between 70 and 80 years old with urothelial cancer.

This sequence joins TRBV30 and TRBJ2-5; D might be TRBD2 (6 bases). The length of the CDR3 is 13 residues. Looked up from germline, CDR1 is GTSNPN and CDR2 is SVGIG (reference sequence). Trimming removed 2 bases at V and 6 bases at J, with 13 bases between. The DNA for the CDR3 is TGTGCCTGGAGTAGCGGGTTGGGAAAGACCCAGTACTTC. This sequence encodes CAWSSGLGKTQYF.

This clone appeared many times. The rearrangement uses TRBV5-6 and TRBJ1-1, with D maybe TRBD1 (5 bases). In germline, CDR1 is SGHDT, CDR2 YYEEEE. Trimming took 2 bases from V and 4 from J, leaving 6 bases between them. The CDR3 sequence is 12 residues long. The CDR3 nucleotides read TGTGCCAGCAGCTTTAGGGGCACTGAAGCTTTCTTT. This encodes CASSFRGTEAFF.

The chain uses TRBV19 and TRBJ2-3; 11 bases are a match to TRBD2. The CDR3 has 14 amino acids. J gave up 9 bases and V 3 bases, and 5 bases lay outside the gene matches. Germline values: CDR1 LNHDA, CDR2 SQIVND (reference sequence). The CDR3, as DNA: TGTGCCAGTAGTATTTTGACTAGCGGGGAGACGCAGTATTTT. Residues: CASSILTSGETQYF.

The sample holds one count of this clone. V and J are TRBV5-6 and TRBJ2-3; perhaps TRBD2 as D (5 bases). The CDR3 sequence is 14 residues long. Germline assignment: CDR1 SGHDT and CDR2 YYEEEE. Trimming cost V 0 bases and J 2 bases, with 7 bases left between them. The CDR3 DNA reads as TGTGCCAGCAGCTTGGGCGGGTACACAGATACGCAGTATTTT. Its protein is CASSLGGYTDTQYF.

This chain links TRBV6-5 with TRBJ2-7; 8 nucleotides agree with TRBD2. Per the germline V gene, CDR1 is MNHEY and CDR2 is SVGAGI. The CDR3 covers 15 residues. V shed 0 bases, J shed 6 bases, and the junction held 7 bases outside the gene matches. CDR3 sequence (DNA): TGTGCCAGCAGTTACTCTGGGACTAGTATGTCCGAGCAGTACTTC. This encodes CASSYSGTSMSEQYF.

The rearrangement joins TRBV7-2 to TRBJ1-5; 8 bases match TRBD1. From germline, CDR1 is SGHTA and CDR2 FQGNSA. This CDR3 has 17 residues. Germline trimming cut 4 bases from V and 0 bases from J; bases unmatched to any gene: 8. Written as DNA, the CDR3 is TGTGCCAGCAGCTACACCTGGACAGGGAATAGCAATCAGCCCCAGCATTTT. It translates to CASSYTWTGNSNQPQHF.

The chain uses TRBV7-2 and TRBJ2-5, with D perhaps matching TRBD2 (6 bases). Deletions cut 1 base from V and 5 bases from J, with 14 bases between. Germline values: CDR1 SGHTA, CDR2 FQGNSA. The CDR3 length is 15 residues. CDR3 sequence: CASSLVGGQPETQYF. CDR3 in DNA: TGTGCCAGCAGCTTAGTGGGGGGTCAGCCGGAGACCCAGTACTTC.

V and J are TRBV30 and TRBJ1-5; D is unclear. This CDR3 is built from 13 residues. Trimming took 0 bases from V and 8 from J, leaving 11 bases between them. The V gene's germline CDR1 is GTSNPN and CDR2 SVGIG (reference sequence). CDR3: CAWSVRPEEPQHF. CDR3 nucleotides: TGTGCCTGGAGTGTACGTCCCGAGGAGCCCCAGCATTTT.

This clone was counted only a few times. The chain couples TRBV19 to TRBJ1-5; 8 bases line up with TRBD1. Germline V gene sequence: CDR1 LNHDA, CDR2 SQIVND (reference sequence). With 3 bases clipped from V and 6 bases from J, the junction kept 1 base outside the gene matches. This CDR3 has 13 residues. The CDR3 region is CASSIDRGQPQHF. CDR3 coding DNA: TGTGCCAGTAGTATCGACAGGGGTCAGCCCCAGCATTTT.

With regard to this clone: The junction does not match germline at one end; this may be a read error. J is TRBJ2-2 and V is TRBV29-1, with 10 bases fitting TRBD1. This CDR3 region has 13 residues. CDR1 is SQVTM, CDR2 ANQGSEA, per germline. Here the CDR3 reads CSSDRTGGRGAVF. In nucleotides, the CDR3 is TGCAGCTCTGATCGGACAGGGGGGCGGGGAGCTGTTTTT.